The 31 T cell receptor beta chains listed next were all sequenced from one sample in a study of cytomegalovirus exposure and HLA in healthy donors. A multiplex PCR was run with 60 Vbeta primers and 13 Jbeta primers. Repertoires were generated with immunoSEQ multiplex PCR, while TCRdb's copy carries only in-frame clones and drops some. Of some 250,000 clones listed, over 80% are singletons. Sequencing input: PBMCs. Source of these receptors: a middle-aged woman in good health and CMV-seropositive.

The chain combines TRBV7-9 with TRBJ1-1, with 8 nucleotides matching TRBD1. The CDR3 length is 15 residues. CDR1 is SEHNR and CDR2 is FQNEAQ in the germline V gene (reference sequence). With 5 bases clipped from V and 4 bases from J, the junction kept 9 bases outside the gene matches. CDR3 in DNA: TGTGCCAGCAGCCGTAATGGACAGGGATCCACTGAAGCTTTCTTT. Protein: CASSRNGQGSTEAFF.

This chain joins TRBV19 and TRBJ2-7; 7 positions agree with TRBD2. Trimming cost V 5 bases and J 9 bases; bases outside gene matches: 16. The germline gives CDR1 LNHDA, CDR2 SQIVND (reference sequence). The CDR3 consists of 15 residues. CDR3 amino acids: CASSPSSGTAVGQYF. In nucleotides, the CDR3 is TGTGCCAGTAGTCCCTCGAGCGGGACGGCCGTTGGGCAGTACTTC.

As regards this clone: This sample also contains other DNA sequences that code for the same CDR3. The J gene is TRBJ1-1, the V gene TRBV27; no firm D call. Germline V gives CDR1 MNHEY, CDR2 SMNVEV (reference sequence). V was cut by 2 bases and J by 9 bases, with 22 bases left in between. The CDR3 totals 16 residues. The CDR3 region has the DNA TGTGCCAGCAGTTTAAGTATGGGAGGGCTTAAACGAAAAGCTTTCTTT. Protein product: CASSLSMGGLKRKAFF.

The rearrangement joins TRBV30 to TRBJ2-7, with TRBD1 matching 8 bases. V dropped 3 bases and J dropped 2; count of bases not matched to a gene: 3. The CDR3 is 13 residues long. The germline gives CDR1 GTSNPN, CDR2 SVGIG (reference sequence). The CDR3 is CAWRQGGTYEQYF. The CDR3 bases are TGTGCCTGGAGACAGGGGGGTACCTACGAGCAGTACTTC.

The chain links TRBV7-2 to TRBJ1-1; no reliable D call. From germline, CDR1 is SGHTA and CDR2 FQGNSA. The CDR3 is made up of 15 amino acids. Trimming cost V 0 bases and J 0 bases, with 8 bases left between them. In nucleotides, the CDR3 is TGTGCCAGCAGCTTAGCGCCGGGGATGAACACTGAAGCTTTCTTT. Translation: CASSLAPGMNTEAFF.

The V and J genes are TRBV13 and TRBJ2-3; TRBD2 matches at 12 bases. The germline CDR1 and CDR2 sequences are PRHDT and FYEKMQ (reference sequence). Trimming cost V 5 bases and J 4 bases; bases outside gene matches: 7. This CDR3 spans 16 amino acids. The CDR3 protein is CASSRRTSGKADTQYF. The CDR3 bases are TGTGCCAGCAGCCGGAGGACTAGCGGGAAAGCAGATACGCAGTATTTT.

CDR3 sequence reads: CASSIDIDGQLGAFF. DNA for the CDR3: TGTGCCAGTAGTATAGATATCGACGGGCAACTAGGGGCTTTCTTT. The chain uses TRBV19 and TRBJ1-1; D gene uncertain. V was trimmed by 0 bases and J by 11 bases, leaving 19 bases between them. The CDR3 is made up of 15 amino acids. Germline lookup yields CDR1 LNHDA and CDR2 SQIVND (reference sequence).

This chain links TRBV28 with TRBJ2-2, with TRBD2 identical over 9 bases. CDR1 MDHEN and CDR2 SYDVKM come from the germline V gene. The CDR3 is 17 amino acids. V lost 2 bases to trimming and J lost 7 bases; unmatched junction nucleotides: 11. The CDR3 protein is CASSLDGGSGSGGELFF. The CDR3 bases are TGTGCCAGCAGTTTAGATGGCGGTAGCGGGAGTGGCGGGGAGCTGTTTTTT. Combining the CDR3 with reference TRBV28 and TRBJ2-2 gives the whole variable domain DVKVTQSSRYLVKRTGEKVFLECVQDMDHENMFWYRQDPGLGLRLIYFSYDVKMKEKGDIPEGYSVSREKKERFSLILESASTNQTSMYLCASSLDGGSGSGGELFFGEGSRLTVL.

The CDR3 loop reads CAWSGETGAGNTEAFF. The CDR3 DNA reads as TGTGCCTGGAGTGGAGAGACAGGGGCTGGGAACACTGAAGCTTTCTTT. The chain is built from TRBV30 and TRBJ1-1, with 8 bases matching TRBD1. Germline lookup yields CDR1 GTSNPN and CDR2 SVGIG (reference sequence). Losses at the gene ends were 1 base for V and 1 base for J; bases not matched to a gene: 8. The CDR3 extends over 16 amino acids.

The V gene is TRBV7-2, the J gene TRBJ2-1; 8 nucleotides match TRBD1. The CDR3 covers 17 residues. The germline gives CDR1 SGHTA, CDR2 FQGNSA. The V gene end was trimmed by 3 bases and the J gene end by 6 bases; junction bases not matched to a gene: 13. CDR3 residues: CASSFQGTGGLFNEQFF. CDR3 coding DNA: TGTGCCAGCAGCTTCCAGGGGACAGGCGGTTTATTCAATGAGCAGTTCTTC.

Here the CDR3 reads CASSPRGSGGSYEQYF. CDR3 in DNA: TGCGCCAGCAGCCCTCGTGGTAGCGGGGGCTCCTACGAGCAGTACTTC. V is TRBV5-1 and J is TRBJ2-7, with 9 bases that match TRBD2. The germline CDR1 and CDR2 sequences are SGHRS and YFSETQ. The trim removed 4 bases at V and 0 bases at J, leaving 8 bases unmatched. The CDR3 is 16 residues long.

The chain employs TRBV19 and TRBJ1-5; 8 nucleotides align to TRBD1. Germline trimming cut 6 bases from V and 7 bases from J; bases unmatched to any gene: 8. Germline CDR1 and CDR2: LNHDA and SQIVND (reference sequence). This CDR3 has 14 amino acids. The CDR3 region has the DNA TGTGCCAGTAGCCCCACAGGGGGTTGGCAGCCCCAGCATTTT. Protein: CASSPTGGWQPQHF.

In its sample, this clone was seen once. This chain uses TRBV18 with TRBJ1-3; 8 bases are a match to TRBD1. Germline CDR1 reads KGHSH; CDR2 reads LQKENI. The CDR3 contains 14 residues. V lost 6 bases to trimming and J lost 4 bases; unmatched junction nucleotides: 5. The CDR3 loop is CASSPDRAGNTIYF. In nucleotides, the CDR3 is TGTGCCAGCTCTCCGGACAGGGCCGGAAACACCATATATTTT. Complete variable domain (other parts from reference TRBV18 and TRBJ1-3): NAGVMQNPRHLVRRRGQEARLRCSPMKGHSHVYWYRQLPEEGLKFMVYLQKENIIDESGMPKERFSAEFPKEGPSILRIQQVVRGDSAAYFCASSPDRAGNTIYFGEGSWLTVV.

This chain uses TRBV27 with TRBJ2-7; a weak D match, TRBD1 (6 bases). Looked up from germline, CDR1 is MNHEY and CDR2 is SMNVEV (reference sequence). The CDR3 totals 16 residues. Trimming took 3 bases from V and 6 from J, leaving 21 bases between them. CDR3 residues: CASSFLLSTGLAEQYF. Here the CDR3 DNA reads TGTGCCAGCAGTTTTCTCCTCTCGACAGGTCTGGCCGAGCAGTACTTC.

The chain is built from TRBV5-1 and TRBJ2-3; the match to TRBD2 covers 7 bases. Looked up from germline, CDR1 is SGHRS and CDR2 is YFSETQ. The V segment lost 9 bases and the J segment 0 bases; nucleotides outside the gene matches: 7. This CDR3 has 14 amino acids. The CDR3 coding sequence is TGCGCCACCAAGCTAGCGGCTAGCACAGATACGCAGTATTTT. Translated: CATKLAASTDTQYF.

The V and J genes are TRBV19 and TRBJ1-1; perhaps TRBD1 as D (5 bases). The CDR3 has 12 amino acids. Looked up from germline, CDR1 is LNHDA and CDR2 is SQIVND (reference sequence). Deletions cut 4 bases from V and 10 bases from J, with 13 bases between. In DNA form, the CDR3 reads TGTGCCAGTAGTACCCACCAGGGAAGAGCTTTCTTT. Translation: CASSTHQGRAFF.

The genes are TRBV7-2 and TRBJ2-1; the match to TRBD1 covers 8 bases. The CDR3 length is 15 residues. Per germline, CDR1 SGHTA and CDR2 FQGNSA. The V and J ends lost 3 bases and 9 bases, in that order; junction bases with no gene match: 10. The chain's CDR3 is CASSFDRGRGSEQFF. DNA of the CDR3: TGTGCCAGCAGCTTCGACAGGGGCAGGGGGAGTGAGCAGTTCTTC.

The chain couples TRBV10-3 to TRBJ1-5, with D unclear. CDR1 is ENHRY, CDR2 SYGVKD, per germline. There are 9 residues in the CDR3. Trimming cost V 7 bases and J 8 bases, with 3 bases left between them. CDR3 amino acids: CAITKPQHF. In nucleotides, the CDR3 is TGTGCCATCACTAAGCCCCAGCATTTT.

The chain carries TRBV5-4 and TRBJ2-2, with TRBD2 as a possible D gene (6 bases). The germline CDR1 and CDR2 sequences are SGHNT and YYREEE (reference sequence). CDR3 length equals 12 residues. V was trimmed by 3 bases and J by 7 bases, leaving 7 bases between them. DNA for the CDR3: TGTGCCAGCAGCTGGGACTTCGGGGAGCTGTTTTTT. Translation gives CASSWDFGELFF.

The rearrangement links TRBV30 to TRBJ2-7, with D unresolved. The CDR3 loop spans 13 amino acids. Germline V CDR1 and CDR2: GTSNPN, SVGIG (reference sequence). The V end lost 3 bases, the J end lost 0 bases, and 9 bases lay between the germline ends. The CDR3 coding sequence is TGTGCCTGGAGGATGCGTGGCTCCTACGAGCAGTACTTC. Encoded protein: CAWRMRGSYEQYF.

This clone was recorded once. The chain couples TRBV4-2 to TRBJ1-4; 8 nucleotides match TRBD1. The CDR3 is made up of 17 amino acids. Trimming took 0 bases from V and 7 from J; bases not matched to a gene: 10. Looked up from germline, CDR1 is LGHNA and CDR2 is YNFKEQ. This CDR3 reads CASSQDPGRQGAEKLFF. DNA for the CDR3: TGTGCCAGCAGCCAAGACCCTGGGCGGCAGGGGGCTGAAAAACTGTTTTTT.

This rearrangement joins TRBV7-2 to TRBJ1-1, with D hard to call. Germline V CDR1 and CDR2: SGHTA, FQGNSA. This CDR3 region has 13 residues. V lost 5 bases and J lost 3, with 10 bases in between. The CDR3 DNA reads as TGTGCCAGCAGCCCCCCACGGGACACTGAAGCTTTCTTT. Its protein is CASSPPRDTEAFF.

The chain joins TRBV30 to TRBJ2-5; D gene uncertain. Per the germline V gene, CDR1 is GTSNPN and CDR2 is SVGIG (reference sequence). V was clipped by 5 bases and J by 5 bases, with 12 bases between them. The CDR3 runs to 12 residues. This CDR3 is CAWGPRSETQYF. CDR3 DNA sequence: TGTGCCTGGGGCCCCAGATCCGAGACCCAGTACTTC.

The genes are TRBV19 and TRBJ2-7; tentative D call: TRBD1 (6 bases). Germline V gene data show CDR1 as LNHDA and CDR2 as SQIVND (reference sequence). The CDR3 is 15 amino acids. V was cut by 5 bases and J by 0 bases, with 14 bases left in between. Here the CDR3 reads CASSETGWSSYEQYF. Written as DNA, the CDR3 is TGTGCCAGTAGTGAGACAGGCTGGAGCTCCTACGAGCAGTACTTC.

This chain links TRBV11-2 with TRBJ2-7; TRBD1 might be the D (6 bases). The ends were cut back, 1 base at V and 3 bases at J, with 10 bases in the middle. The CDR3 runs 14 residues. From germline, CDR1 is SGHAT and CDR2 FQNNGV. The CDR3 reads CASSLGQGLYEQYF. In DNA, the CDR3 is TGTGCCAGCAGCTTAGGGCAGGGGCTCTACGAGCAGTACTTC.

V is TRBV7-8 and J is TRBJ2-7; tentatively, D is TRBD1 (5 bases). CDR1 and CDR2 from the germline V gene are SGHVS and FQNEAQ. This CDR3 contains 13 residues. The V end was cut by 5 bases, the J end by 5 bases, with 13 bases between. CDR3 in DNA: TGTGCCAGCAGCGGGGCCGTTCCCCACGAGCAGTACTTC. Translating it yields CASSGAVPHEQYF.

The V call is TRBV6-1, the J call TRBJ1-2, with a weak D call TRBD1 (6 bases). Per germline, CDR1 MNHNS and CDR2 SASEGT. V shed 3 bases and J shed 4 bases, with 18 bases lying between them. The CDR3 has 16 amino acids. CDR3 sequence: CASSDLGTTRFYGYTF. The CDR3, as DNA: TGTGCCAGCAGTGACCTTGGGACAACCCGCTTCTATGGCTACACCTTC.

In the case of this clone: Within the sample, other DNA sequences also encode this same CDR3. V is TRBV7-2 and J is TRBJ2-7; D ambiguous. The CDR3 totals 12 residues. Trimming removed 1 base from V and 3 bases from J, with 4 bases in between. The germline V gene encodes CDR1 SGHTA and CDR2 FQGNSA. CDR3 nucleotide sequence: TGTGCCAGCAGCTTAGTCGGCTACGAGCAGTACTTC. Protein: CASSLVGYEQYF.

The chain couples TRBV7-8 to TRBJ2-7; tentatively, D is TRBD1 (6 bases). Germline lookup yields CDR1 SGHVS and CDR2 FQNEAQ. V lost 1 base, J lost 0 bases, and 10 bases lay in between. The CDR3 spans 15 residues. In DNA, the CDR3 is TGTGCCAGCAGCTTAGGACAGGTCGTCTCCTACGAGCAGTACTTC. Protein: CASSLGQVVSYEQYF. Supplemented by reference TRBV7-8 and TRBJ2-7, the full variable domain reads GAGVSQSPRYKVAKRGQDVALRCDPISGHVSLFWYQQALGQGPEFLTYFQNEAQLDKSGLPSDRFFAERPEGSVSTLKIQRTQQEDSAVYLCASSLGQVVSYEQYFGPGTRLTVT.

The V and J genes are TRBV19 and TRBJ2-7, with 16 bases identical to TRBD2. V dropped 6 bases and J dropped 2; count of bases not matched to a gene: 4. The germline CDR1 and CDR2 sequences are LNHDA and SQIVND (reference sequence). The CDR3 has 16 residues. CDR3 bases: TGTGCCAGTAGCAGAGGGACTAGCGGGGGGGCCTACGAGCAGTACTTC. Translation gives CASSRGTSGGAYEQYF.

This CDR3 reads CASSSYGSNNEKLFF. For the CDR3, the DNA is TGTGCCAGCAGCTCGTACGGGTCCAATAATGAAAAACTGTTTTTT. The chain has TRBV5-5 and TRBJ1-4; D uncertain. The CDR3 contains 15 residues. The V gene's germline CDR1 is SGHKS and CDR2 YYEKEE (reference sequence). V was cut by 3 bases and J by 4 bases, with 13 bases left in between.